The entry below gives a single T cell receptor beta chain sequence along with its context. The antigen is not known. This entry belongs to a study of T cell responses to AZD1222 COVID-19 vaccine. The study, taken as a whole, reports: Reportedly, nearly half of unique spike TCRs recognized epitopes outside B.1.351/B.1.1.7 mutations. Vaccine-associated CD4 TCRs ranged over spike, dominating at 160-218 and 743-854.

The CDR3 has 16 residues. J gave up 0 bases and V 4 bases, and 7 bases lay outside the gene matches. Germline-derived CDR1 and CDR2 are SGDLS and YYNGEE. Assay: immunoSEQ multiplex PCR; the TCRdb copy retains only in-frame clones and omits some. The sample yields around 180,000 clones, 85% to 95% seen once. The chain is built from TRBV9 and TRBJ1-3; 7 positions match TRBD1. This TCR came from an adult who received the AZD1222 COVID-19 vaccine. Here the sequenced sample was peripheral blood, taken 28 days after the second AZD1222 dose. Here the CDR3 DNA reads TGTGCCAGCAGCCTCAGAGACAGGGCCTCTGGAAACACCATATATTTT. It encodes CASSLRDRASGNTIYF. The full variable domain, rest sourced from reference TRBV9 and TRBJ1-3, is DSGVTQTPKHLITATGQRVTLRCSPRSGDLSVYWYQQSLDQGLQFLIQYYNGEERAKGNILERFSAQQFPDLHSELNLSSLELGDSALYFCASSLRDRASGNTIYFGEGSWLTVV.